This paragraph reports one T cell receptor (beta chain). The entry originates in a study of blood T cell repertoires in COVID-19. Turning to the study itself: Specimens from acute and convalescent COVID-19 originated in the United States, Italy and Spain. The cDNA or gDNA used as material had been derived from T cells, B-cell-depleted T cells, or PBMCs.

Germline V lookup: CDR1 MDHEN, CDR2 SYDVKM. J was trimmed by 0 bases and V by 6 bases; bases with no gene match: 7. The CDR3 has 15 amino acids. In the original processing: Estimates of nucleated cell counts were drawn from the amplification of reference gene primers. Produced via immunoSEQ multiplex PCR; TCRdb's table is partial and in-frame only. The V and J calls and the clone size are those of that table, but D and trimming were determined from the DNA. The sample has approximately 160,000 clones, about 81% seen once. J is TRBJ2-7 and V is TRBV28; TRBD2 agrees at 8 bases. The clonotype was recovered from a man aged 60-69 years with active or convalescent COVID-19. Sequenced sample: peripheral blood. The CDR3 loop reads CASSRSGVSSYEQYF. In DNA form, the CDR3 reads TGTGCCAGCAGCCGTAGCGGGGTGAGCTCCTACGAGCAGTACTTC.